The 23 T cell receptor beta chains in this list originate from one sample, sequenced in a study of T-cell memory formation after mild COVID-19. One entry per CDR3 protein, called by TCRdb with MiXCR from the 5' RACE reads. The table lists approximately 560,000 distinct CDR3 sequences, 17% of them singletons, with roughly 7.8% in the top ten. Sequenced material: PBMCs or a T cell subset sorted from them (not recorded which). These receptors all come from an adult woman who had mild COVID-19 (a few samples of this study predate the infection). Cell type and time point are not known.

This chain connects TRBV24-1 to TRBJ2-2; the D gene is possibly TRBD1 (6 bases). The CDR3 runs to 17 residues. The V and J ends lost 9 bases and 0 bases respectively, with 19 bases between them. In germline, CDR1 is KGHDR, CDR2 SFDVKD. The CDR3 region has the DNA TGTGCCACCTCGCCGGGCCGTCGGACAGCGAACACCGGGGAGCTGTTTTTT. Its protein product is CATSPGRRTANTGELFF.

This clonotype was seen at least ten times. The chain has TRBV30 and TRBJ2-1; the D is unclear. Trimming stripped 2 bases from V and 3 bases from J, with 8 bases between. Germline V gives CDR1 GTSNPN, CDR2 SVGIG (reference sequence). The CDR3 has 13 residues. For the CDR3, the DNA is TGTGCCTGGAGTTACGGCCACTACAATGAGCAGTTCTTC. This codes for CAWSYGHYNEQFF. Supplemented by reference TRBV30 and TRBJ2-1, the full variable domain reads SQTIHQWPATLVQPVGSPLSLECTVEGTSNPNLYWYRQAAGRGLQLLFYSVGIGQISSEVPQNLSASRPQDRQFILSSKKLLLSDSGFYLCAWSYGHYNEQFFGPGTRLTVL.

V and J are TRBV7-9 and TRBJ2-5; 10 bases are shared with TRBD2. In germline, CDR1 is SEHNR, CDR2 FQNEAQ (reference sequence). Trimming removed 1 base from V and 2 bases from J; junction bases left unmatched: 7. The CDR3 runs 17 residues. The CDR3 sequence: CASSLGGLAVPQETQYF. The DNA of the CDR3 is TGTGCCAGCAGCTTAGGCGGACTAGCGGTTCCTCAAGAGACCCAGTACTTC. Complete variable domain (other parts from reference TRBV7-9 and TRBJ2-5): DTGVSQNPRHKITKRGQNVTFRCDPISEHNRLYWYRQTLGQGPEFLTYFQNEAQLEKSRLLSDRFSAERPKGSFSTLEIQRTEQGDSAMYLCASSLGGLAVPQETQYFGPGTRLLVL.

The chain uses TRBV3-1 and TRBJ1-2; unclear D gene. This CDR3 spans 13 amino acids. Per the germline V gene, CDR1 is LGHDT and CDR2 is YNNKEL (reference sequence). The V end lost 1 base, the J end lost 2 bases, and 5 bases lay between the germline ends. CDR3 nucleotides: TGTGCCAGCAGCCAAGTGGACAACTATGGCTACACCTTC. Its translation is CASSQVDNYGYTF.

CDR3 coding DNA: TGTGCCGGGGCGGCTAGCGGATCCCACAATGAGCAGTTCTTC. It encodes CAGAASGSHNEQFF. The chain joins TRBV12-3 or TRBV12-4 to TRBJ2-1; 7 bases are a match to TRBD2. The CDR3 runs 14 residues. The ends lost 11 bases at V and 5 bases at J; junction bases unmatched: 12.

This clonotype was recorded a few times. This rearrangement joins TRBV3-1 to TRBJ2-3; D may be TRBD2 (6 bases). The CDR3 extends over 17 amino acids. The ends were cut back, 2 bases at V and 0 bases at J, with 15 bases in the middle. CDR1 and CDR2 (germline): LGHDT, YNNKEL (reference sequence). The CDR3 sequence: CASSQPLLALSTDTQYF. CDR3 in DNA: TGTGCCAGCAGCCAACCCCTCCTAGCGCTGAGCACAGATACGCAGTATTTT.

This clonotype was detected a few times. The DNA for the CDR3 is TGTGCCATCAGTGAAGGGGGGGGCTCCTACAATGAGCAGTTCTTC. It specifies CAISEGGGSYNEQFF. The chain is built from TRBV10-3 and TRBJ2-1; D may be TRBD2 (7 bases). Trimming took off 3 bases at V and 0 bases at J, with 9 bases between the two ends. The CDR3 has 15 residues. CDR1 and CDR2 (germline): ENHRY, SYGVKD.

There are a few counts of this clonotype. The chain is built from TRBV2 and TRBJ1-3, with D maybe TRBD1 (5 bases). The CDR3 is 15 amino acids. Trimming cost V 8 bases and J 0 bases, with 14 bases left between them. CDR1 is SNHLY and CDR2 is FYNNEI in the germline V gene. The CDR3: CASGVGRNSGNTIYF. The CDR3 DNA is TGTGCCAGCGGGGTGGGACGAAACTCTGGAAACACCATATATTTT.

This clonotype appeared a few times. The chain couples TRBV9 to TRBJ2-7, with 8 bases identical to TRBD1. V lost 1 base and J lost 3; bases outside the gene matches: 9. The CDR3 is 16 amino acids. Germline V gives CDR1 SGDLS, CDR2 YYNGEE. The CDR3 here is CASSVYSSGQGYEQYF. CDR3 nucleotides: TGTGCCAGCAGCGTATACTCCTCCGGACAGGGCTACGAGCAGTACTTC.

The chain carries TRBV2 and TRBJ1-2; 9 positions agree with TRBD1. V shed 11 bases, J shed 2 bases, and the junction held 12 bases outside the gene matches. The germline CDR1 and CDR2 sequences are SNHLY and FYNNEI. The CDR3 covers 15 residues. The CDR3 region has the DNA TGTGCCCTAGGGGGACAGGGAAGTTCCAACTATGGCTACACCTTC. Translation: CALGGQGSSNYGYTF.

The table lists this clonotype with a few counts. This chain connects TRBV7-6 to TRBJ2-3; 7 bases align to TRBD1. The V and J ends lost 9 bases and 0 bases, in that order; junction bases with no gene match: 6. The CDR3 has 14 residues. Germline CDR1 and CDR2: SGHVS and FNYEAQ. CDR3 bases: TGTGCCAGTAGGGACAGAGAGAGCACAGATACGCAGTATTTT. Translating gives CASRDRESTDTQYF.

The J gene is TRBJ1-5, the V gene TRBV6-2 or TRBV6-3; D is unclear. The V gene lost 6 bases and the J gene lost 4 bases, with 13 bases spanning the gap. Germline V CDR1 and CDR2: MNHEY, SVGEGT. The CDR3 runs 14 residues. The CDR3 here is CASSPGRPNQPQHF. The DNA of the CDR3 is TGTGCCAGCAGCCCGGGGAGGCCTAATCAGCCCCAGCATTTT.

J is TRBJ2-1 and V is TRBV7-2; D might be TRBD1 or TRBD2, each matching 5 bases. Germline V CDR1 and CDR2: SGHTA, FQGNSA. Trimming removed 5 bases at V and 8 bases at J, with 22 bases between. The CDR3 has 16 amino acids. The CDR3, as DNA: TGTGCCAGCAGCCACCTCCCGGGGACGGAACATGATGAGCAGTTCTTC. Protein sequence: CASSHLPGTEHDEQFF.

The chain carries TRBV13 and TRBJ2-5; the D gene is possibly TRBD1 (7 bases). V was clipped by 6 bases and J by 5 bases, with 16 bases between them. The CDR3 spans 14 residues. Looked up from germline, CDR1 is PRHDT and CDR2 is FYEKMQ (reference sequence). CDR3 sequence (DNA): TGTGCCAGCAGACGAACAGGGGAGGATGAGACCCAGTACTTC. It specifies CASRRTGEDETQYF.

This clonotype has ten or more counts. The chain links TRBV7-9 to TRBJ1-6; TRBD1 aligns across 9 bases. The J segment lost 7 bases and the V segment lost 6 bases, leaving 4 bases of the junction unmatched. Germline CDR1 SEHNR, CDR2 FQNEAQ (reference sequence). This CDR3 contains 14 residues. The CDR3 sequence: CASRPGQGNSPLHF. Written as DNA, the CDR3 is TGTGCCAGCAGGCCGGGACAGGGAAATTCACCCCTCCACTTT. The variable domain in full, with the rest retrieved from reference TRBV7-9 and TRBJ1-6, is DTGVSQNPRHKITKRGQNVTFRCDPISEHNRLYWYRQTLGQGPEFLTYFQNEAQLEKSRLLSDRFSAERPKGSFSTLEIQRTEQGDSAMYLCASRPGQGNSPLHFGNGTRLTVT.

The gene calls are TRBV29-1 and TRBJ2-1, with D unresolved. The CDR3 loop spans 13 amino acids. V gave up 7 bases and J gave up 5 bases, with 15 bases separating them. The germline V gene has CDR1 SQVTM and CDR2 ANQGSEA. The CDR3 nucleotides are TGCAGCGCAACCGGAGTAACCAACAATGAGCAGTTCTTC. Translated: CSATGVTNNEQFF.

The J gene is TRBJ2-7, the V gene TRBV6-1, with D tentatively TRBD1 (5 bases). V was pared by 2 bases and J by 7 bases, with 18 bases between. CDR3 size: 15 residues. The germline V gene encodes CDR1 MNHNS and CDR2 SASEGT. DNA of the CDR3: TGTGCCAGCAGTGAAACCCGGCTACGACAGCGTGAGCAGTACTTC. Translated: CASSETRLRQREQYF.

This chain connects TRBV2 to TRBJ2-2; D assignment may be TRBD1 or TRBD2 (5 bases each). V lost 8 bases to trimming and J lost 5 bases, with 9 bases between them. Per germline, CDR1 SNHLY and CDR2 FYNNEI. The CDR3 loop spans 12 amino acids. The CDR3 region has the DNA TGTGCCAGCCGAGGGGTAACCGGGGAGCTGTTTTTT. Its protein is CASRGVTGELFF.

This clonotype came up a few times. J is TRBJ1-6 and V is TRBV10-3; tentative D call: TRBD1 (6 bases). The V gene's germline CDR1 is ENHRY and CDR2 SYGVKD. The V end was cut by 6 bases, the J end by 10 bases, with 16 bases between. CDR3 length: 14 residues. The CDR3 DNA follows: TGTGCCATCAGCGGACAGTCGGAAGGGTCACCCCTCCACTTT. This codes for CAISGQSEGSPLHF.

The V gene is TRBV10-3, the J gene TRBJ1-5, with D uncertain. There are 14 residues in the CDR3. CDR1 and CDR2 (germline): ENHRY, SYGVKD. V dropped 2 bases and J dropped 0 bases, with 5 bases sitting between them. CDR3 loop: CAISEGFSNQPQHF. The CDR3 DNA is TGTGCCATCAGTGAGGGTTTTAGCAATCAGCCCCAGCATTTT.

The chain recombines TRBV6-1 with TRBJ2-7; D might be TRBD1 or TRBD2, each matching 6 bases. The CDR3 loop spans 15 amino acids. The germline V gene has CDR1 MNHNS and CDR2 SASEGT. Trimming took off 0 bases at V and 4 bases at J, with 13 bases between the two ends. CDR3 sequence reads: CASSEATGGGYEQYF. For the CDR3, the DNA is TGTGCCAGCAGTGAAGCGACAGGAGGGGGGTACGAGCAGTACTTC.

This clonotype was found a few times. The chain recombines TRBV29-1 with TRBJ1-5, with D hard to call. Germline CDR1 reads SQVTM; CDR2 reads ANQGSEA. Trimming pared 6 bases from V and 3 bases from J, leaving 12 bases between. The CDR3 consists of 13 residues. Written as DNA, the CDR3 is TGCAGCGTCGCAGACGGGCACAATCAGCCCCAGCATTTT. It translates to CSVADGHNQPQHF.

This clonotype was recorded a few times. The chain's CDR3 is CASSLALDIIQETQYF. For the CDR3, the DNA is TGTGCCAGCAGCTTAGCACTGGACATCATACAAGAGACCCAGTACTTC. The rearrangement joins TRBV7-9 to TRBJ2-5, with a weak D call TRBD1 (5 bases). Germline V gene lookup returns CDR1 SEHNR and CDR2 FQNEAQ (reference sequence). Between the trimmed V and J ends, which lost 0 bases and 2 bases, there was a span of 13 bases. This CDR3 comprises 16 residues.